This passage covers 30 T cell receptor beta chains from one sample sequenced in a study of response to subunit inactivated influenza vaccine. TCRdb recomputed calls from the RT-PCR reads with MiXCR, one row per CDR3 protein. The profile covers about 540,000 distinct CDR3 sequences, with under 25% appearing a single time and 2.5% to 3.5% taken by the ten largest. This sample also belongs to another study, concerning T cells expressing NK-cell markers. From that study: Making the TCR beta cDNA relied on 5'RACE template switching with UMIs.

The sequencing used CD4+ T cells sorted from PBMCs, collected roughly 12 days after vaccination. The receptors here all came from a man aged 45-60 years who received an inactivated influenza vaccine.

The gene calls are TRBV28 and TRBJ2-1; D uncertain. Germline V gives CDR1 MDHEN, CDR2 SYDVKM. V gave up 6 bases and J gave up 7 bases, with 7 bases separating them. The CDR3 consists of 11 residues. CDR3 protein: CASRIINEQFF. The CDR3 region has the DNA TGTGCCAGCAGAATTATAAATGAGCAGTTCTTC.

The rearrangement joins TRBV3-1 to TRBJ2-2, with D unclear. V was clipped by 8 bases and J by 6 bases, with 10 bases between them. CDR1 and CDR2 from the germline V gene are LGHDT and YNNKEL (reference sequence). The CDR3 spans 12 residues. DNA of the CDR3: TGTGCCAGCGCCTATAGGGCCGGGGAGCTGTTTTTT. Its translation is CASAYRAGELFF.

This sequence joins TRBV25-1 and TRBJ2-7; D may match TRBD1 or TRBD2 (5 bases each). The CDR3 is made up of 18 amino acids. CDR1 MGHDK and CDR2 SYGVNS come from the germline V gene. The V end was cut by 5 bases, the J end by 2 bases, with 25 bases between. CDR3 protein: CASSSGFGAAGMAYEQYF. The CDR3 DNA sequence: TGTGCCAGCAGTAGCGGTTTTGGGGCAGCCGGGATGGCCTACGAGCAGTACTTC.

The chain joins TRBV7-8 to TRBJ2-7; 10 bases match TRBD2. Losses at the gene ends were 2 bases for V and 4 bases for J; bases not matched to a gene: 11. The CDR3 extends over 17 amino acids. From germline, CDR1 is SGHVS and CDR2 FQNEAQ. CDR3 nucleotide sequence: TGTGCCAGCAGCTTATCGTCCCCGTCTAGCGGGAGATACGAGCAGTACTTC. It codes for CASSLSSPSSGRYEQYF.

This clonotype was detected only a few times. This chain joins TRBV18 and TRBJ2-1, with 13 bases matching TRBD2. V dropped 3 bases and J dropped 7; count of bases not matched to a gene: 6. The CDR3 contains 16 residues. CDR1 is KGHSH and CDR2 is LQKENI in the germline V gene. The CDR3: CASSPLLAGGRNEQFF. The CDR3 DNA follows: TGTGCCAGCTCACCGTTACTAGCGGGGGGGCGTAATGAGCAGTTCTTC.

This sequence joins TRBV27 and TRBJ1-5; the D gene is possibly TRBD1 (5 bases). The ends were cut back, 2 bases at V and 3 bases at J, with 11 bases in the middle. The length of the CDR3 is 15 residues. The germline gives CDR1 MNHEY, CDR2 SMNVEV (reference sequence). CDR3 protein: CASSLRETANQPQHF. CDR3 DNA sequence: TGTGCCAGCAGTTTACGGGAGACAGCCAATCAGCCCCAGCATTTT.

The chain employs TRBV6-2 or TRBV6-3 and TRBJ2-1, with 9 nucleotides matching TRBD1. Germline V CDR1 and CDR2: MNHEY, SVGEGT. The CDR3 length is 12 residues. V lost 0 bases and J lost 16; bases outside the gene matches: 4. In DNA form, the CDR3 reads TGTGCCAGCAGTTACTCGTGGGACAGGGTCTTCTTC. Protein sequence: CASSYSWDRVFF.

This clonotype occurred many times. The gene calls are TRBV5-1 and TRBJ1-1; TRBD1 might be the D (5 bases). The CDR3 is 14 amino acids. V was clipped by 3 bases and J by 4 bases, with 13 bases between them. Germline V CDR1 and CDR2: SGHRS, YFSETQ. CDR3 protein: CASSSQGRGTEAFF. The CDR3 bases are TGCGCCAGCAGCTCCCAGGGCCGTGGCACTGAAGCTTTCTTT.

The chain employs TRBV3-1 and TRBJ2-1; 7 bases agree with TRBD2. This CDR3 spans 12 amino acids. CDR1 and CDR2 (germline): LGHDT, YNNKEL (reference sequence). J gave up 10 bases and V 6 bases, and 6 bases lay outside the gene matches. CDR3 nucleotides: TGTGCCAGCAGGCAGACGGGGGGAGAGCAGTTCTTC. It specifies CASRQTGGEQFF.

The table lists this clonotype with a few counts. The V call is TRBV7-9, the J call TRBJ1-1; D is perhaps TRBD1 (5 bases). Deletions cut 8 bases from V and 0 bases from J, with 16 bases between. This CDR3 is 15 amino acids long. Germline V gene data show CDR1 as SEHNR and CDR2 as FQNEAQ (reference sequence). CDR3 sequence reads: CASLRDGVMNTEAFF. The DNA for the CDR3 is TGTGCCAGCCTAAGGGACGGGGTCATGAACACTGAAGCTTTCTTT.

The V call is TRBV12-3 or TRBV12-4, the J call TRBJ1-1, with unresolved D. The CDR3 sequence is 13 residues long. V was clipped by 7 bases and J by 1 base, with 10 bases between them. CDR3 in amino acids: CASTPVENTEAFF. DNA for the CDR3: TGTGCCAGCACCCCAGTGGAGAACACTGAAGCTTTCTTT.

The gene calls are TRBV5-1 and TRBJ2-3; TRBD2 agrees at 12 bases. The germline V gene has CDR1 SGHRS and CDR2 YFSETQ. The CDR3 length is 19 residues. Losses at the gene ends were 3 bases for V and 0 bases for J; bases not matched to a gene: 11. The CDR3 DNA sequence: TGCGCCAGCAGCTCTACGGGACTAGCGGGCCTGGTGAGCACAGATACGCAGTATTTT. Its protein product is CASSSTGLAGLVSTDTQYF.

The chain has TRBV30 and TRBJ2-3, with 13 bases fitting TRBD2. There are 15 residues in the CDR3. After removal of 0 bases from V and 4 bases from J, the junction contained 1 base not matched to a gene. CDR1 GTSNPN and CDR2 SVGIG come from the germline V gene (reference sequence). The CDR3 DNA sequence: TGTGCCTGGAGTGTAGGACTAGCGGGGGCAGATACGCAGTATTTT. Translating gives CAWSVGLAGADTQYF.

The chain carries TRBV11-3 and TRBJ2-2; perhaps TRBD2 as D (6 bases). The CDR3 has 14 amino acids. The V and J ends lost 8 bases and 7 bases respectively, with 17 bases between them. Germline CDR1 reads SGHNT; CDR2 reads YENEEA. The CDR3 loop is CASAERRGSGELFF. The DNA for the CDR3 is TGTGCCAGCGCCGAGCGGCGGGGAAGCGGGGAGCTGTTTTTT.

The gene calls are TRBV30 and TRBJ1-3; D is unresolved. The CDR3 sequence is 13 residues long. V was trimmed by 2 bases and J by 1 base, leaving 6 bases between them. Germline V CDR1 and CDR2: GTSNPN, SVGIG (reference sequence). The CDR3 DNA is TGTGCCTGGAGTCTCGGGTCTGGAAACACCATATATTTT. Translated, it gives CAWSLGSGNTIYF.

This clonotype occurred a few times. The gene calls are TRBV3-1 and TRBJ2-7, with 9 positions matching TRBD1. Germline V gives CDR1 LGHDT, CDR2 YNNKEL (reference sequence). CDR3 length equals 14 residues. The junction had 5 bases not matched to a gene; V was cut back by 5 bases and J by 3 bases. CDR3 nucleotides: TGTGCCAGCAGCGGGGGACAGGGAGTCTACGAGCAGTACTTC. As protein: CASSGGQGVYEQYF.

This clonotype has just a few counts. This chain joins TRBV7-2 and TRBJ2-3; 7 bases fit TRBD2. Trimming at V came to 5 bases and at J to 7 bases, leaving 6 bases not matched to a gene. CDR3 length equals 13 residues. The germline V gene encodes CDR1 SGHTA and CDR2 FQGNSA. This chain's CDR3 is CASSITGLNTQYF. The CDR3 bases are TGTGCCAGCAGCATCACGGGACTAAATACGCAGTATTTT.

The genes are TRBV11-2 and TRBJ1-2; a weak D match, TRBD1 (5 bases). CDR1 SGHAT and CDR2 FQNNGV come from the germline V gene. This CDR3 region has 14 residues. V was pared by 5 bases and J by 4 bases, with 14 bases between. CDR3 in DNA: TGTGCCAGCAGCGGCCTCCAGGGTTTCTATGGCTACACCTTC. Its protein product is CASSGLQGFYGYTF.

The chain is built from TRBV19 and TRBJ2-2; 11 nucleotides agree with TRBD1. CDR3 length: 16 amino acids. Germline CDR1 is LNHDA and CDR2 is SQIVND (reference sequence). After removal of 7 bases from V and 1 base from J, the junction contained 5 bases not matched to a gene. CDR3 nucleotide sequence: TGTGCCAGTACCTCGGGGACAGGGGGGAACACCGGGGAGCTGTTTTTT. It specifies CASTSGTGGNTGELFF.

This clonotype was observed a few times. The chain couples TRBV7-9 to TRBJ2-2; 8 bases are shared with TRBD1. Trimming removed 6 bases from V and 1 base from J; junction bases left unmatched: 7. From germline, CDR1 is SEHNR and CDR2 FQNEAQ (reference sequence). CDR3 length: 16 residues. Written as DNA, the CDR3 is TGTGCCAGCAGGTTTAGACAGGGGCTGAACACCGGGGAGCTGTTTTTT. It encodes CASRFRQGLNTGELFF. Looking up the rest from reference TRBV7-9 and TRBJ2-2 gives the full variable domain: DTGVSQNPRHKITKRGQNVTFRCDPISEHNRLYWYRQTLGQGPEFLTYFQNEAQLEKSRLLSDRFSAERPKGSFSTLEIQRTEQGDSAMYLCASRFRQGLNTGELFFGEGSRLTVL.

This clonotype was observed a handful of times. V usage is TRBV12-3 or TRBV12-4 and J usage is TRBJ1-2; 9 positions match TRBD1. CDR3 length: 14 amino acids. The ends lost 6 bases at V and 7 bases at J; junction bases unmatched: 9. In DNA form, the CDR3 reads TGTGCCAGCAGCCGGGGACAGGGCAGTGCTGGCTACACCTTC. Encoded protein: CASSRGQGSAGYTF.

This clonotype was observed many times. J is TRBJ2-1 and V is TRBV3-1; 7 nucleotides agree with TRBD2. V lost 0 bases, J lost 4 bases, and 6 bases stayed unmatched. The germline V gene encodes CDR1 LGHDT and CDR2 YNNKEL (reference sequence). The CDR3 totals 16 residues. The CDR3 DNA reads TGTGCCAGCAGCCAAGATCCGGGACTAATATACAATGAGCAGTTCTTC. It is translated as CASSQDPGLIYNEQFF.

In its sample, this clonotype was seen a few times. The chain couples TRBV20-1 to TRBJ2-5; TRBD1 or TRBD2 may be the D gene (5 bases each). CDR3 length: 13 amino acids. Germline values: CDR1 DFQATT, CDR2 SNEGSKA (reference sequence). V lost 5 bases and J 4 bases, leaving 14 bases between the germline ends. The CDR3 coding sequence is TGCAGTGCTGCTCGGGACCCCCGAGAGACCCAGTACTTC. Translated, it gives CSAARDPRETQYF.

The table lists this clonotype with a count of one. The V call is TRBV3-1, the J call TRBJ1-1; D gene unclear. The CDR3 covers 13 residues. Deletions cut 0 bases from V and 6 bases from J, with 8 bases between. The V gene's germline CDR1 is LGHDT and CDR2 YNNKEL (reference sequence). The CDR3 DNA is TGTGCCAGCAGCCAAGACCGTCAGCCTGAAGCTTTCTTT. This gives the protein CASSQDRQPEAFF. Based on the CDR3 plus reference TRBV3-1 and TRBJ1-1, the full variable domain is DTAVSQTPKYLVTQMGNDKSIKCEQNLGHDTMYWYKQDSKKFLKIMFSYNNKELIINETVPNRFSPKSPDKAHLNLHINSLELGDSAVYFCASSQDRQPEAFFGQGTRLTVV.

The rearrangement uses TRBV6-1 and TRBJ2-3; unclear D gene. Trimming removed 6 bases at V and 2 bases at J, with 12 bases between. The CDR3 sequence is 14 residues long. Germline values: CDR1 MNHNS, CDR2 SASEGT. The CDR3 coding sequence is TGTGCCAGCAGGAGATACAGCACCACAGATACGCAGTATTTT. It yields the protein CASRRYSTTDTQYF.

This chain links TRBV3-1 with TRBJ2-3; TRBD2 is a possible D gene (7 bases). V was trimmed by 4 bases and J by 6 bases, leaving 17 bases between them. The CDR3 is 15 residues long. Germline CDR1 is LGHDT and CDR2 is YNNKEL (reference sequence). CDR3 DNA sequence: TGTGCCAGCAGCCCACTCCCGGGGGGCTTTGATACGCAGTATTTT. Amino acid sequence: CASSPLPGGFDTQYF.

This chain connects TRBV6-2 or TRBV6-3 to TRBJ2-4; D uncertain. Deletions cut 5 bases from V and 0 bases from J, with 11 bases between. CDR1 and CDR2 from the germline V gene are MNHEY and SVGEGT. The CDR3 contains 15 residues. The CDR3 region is CASSPLEIAKNIQYF. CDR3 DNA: TGTGCCAGCAGTCCCCTGGAGATAGCCAAAAACATTCAGTACTTC.

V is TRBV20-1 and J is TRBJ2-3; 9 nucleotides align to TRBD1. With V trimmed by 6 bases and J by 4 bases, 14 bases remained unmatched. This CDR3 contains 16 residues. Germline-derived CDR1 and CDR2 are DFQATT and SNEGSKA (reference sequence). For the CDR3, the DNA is TGCAGTGCCATTCCTAACAGGGGGCGCAGGTCAGATACGCAGTATTTT. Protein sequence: CSAIPNRGRRSDTQYF.

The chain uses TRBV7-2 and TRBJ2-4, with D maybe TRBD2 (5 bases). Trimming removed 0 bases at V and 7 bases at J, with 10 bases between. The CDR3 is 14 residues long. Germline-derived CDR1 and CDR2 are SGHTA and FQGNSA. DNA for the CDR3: TGTGCCAGCAGCTTAGCGCTTAGAGGGAACATTCAGTACTTC. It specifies CASSLALRGNIQYF. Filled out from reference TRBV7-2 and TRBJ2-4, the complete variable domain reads GAGVSQSPSNKVTEKGKDVELRCDPISGHTALYWYRQSLGQGLEFLIYFQGNSAPDKSGLPSDRFSAERTGGSVSTLTIQRTQQEDSAVYLCASSLALRGNIQYFGAGTRLSVL.

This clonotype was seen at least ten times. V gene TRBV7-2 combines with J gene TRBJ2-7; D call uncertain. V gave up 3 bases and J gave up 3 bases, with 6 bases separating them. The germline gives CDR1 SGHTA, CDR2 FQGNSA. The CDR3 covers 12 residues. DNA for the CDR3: TGTGCCAGCAGCTTCGTCGGCTACGAGCAGTACTTC. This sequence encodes CASSFVGYEQYF.